This T cell receptor beta chain was recovered during a study of technical replicates of blood from several donors (dated by TCRdb to about 2017). The library was generated by the immunoSEQ multiplex PCR assay. TCRdb took this table from immuneACCESS and kept in-frame rearrangements with V and J called. Such tables lack part of the clones; where checked against another copy, unresolved V genes explain under half of the gap, and the rest is unexplained. This sample comprises roughly 65,000 clones, 75% to 90% of them detected only once. Together, the top ten hold 4% to 5% of the sample. Concerning this clone: What antigen it recognizes has not been identified. The sample holds no much larger clone one base away, and base qualities are not on file.

V is reduced by 6 bases and J by 2 bases, leaving a spacing of 14 bases between them. CDR3 length: 14 amino acids, cysteine to phenylalanine. Only the CDR3 region is kept as DNA, spanning 42 bases read in frame from base 1. From a lookup of the germline V gene, CDR1 and CDR2 are LGHNT and FRNRAP. Sequences were obtained from PBMCs. This sequence originates from a human donor in good health. Some clones in this sample may be carry-over from other donors' samples. This chain joins TRBV12-5 to TRBJ2-7, with TRBD1 as a weak D call on 6 bases. The CDR3 region reads CASGPGDGPYEQYF. The DNA reads TGTGCTAGTGGCCCAGGGGACGGACCCTACGAGCAGTACTTC.